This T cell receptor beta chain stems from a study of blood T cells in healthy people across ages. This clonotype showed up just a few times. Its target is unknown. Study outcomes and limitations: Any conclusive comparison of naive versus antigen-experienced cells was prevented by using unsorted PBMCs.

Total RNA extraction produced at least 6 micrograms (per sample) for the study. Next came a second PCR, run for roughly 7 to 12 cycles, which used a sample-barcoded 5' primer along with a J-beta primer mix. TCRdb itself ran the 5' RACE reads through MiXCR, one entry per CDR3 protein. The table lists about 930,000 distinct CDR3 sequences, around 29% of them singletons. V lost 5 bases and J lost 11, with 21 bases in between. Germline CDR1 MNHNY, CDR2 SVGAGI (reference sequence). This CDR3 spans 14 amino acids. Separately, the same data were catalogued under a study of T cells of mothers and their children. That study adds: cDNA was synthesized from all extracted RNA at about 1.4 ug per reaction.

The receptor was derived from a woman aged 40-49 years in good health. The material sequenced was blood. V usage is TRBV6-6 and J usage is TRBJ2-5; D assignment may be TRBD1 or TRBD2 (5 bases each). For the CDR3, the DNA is TGTGCCAGCAGTCAGCTTGGGGGAGACGGGGAGCAGTACTTC. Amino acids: CASSQLGGDGEQYF.